Following are 17 T cell receptor beta chains from one sample sequenced in a study of blood T cell repertoires in COVID-19. Method: immunoSEQ multiplex PCR; TCRdb's copy keeps in-frame clones and lacks some. The sample records hundreds of thousands of clones, 65% to 85% being singletons. The sequenced sample consisted of peripheral blood. Source of these receptors: a man aged 35 to 55 with acute or convalescent COVID-19.

The chain combines TRBV5-1 with TRBJ2-1; a weak D match, TRBD2 (5 bases). This CDR3 is 15 amino acids long. V lost 4 bases and J 6 bases, leaving 17 bases between the germline ends. Germline CDR1 and CDR2: SGHRS and YFSETQ. As DNA, the CDR3 is TGCGCCAGCAGCCGACCCCAGGAGGTTTCCAATGAGCAGTTCTTC. This translates into CASSRPQEVSNEQFF. The whole variable domain, remainder taken from reference TRBV5-1 and TRBJ2-1, is KAGVTQTPRYLIKTRGQQVTLSCSPISGHRSVSWYQQTPGQGLQFLFEYFSETQRNKGNFPGRFSGRQFSNSRSEMNVSTLELGDSALYLCASSRPQEVSNEQFFGPGTRLTVL.

In this sample, this clone turned up once. This rearrangement joins TRBV19 to TRBJ2-3; 10 bases are shared with TRBD2. The CDR3 contains 15 residues. After removal of 2 bases from V and 4 bases from J, the junction contained 3 bases not matched to a gene. Germline V CDR1 and CDR2: LNHDA, SQIVND (reference sequence). The CDR3 here is CASSIWLAGADTQYF. The CDR3 DNA reads TGTGCCAGTAGTATATGGCTAGCGGGAGCAGATACGCAGTATTTT.

V and J are TRBV19 and TRBJ1-5; 10 bases agree with TRBD1. The ends lost 7 bases at V and 6 bases at J; junction bases unmatched: 3. Germline CDR1 reads LNHDA; CDR2 reads SQIVND (reference sequence). The CDR3 runs 13 residues. CDR3 nucleotide sequence: TGTGCCAGTACCGGGACAGGGGTTCAGCCCCAGCATTTT. Its protein is CASTGTGVQPQHF.

This clone was seen a handful of times. The chain links TRBV5-8 to TRBJ1-2; possible D gene TRBD1, 6 bases. The ends were cut back, 4 bases at V and 4 bases at J, with 17 bases in the middle. The CDR3 covers 15 residues. The germline V gene has CDR1 SGHTS and CDR2 YDEGEE. CDR3 amino acids: CASSPGGQGIYGYTF. The CDR3 nucleotides read TGTGCCAGCAGCCCGGGGGGCCAAGGAATCTATGGCTACACCTTC.

The chain combines TRBV5-1 with TRBJ1-2, with 8 bases aligning to TRBD1. The germline CDR1 and CDR2 sequences are SGHRS and YFSETQ. The junction had 11 bases not matched to a gene; V was cut back by 4 bases and J by 3 bases. The CDR3 extends over 16 amino acids. The CDR3 reads CASSPLSDRAYYGYTF. As DNA, the CDR3 is TGCGCCAGCAGCCCCCTCTCGGACAGGGCCTACTATGGCTACACCTTC.

V usage is TRBV6-5 and J usage is TRBJ1-1, with 11 bases fitting TRBD1. In germline, CDR1 is MNHEY, CDR2 SVGAGI. V lost 7 bases to trimming and J lost 5 bases; unmatched junction nucleotides: 9. The CDR3 runs to 15 residues. Here the CDR3 DNA reads TGTGCCAGCATGCAGGACAGGGGGCGCGGAACTGAAGCTTTCTTT. Its protein is CASMQDRGRGTEAFF.

This clone has a handful of counts. This chain joins TRBV3-1 (or the pseudogene TRBV3-2) and TRBJ2-3; 8 nucleotides align to TRBD1. There are 15 residues in the CDR3. The germline V gene encodes CDR1 LGHDT and CDR2 YNNKEL (reference sequence). With 4 bases clipped from V and 1 base from J, the junction kept 4 bases outside the gene matches. The CDR3: CASSPPGQGTDTQYF. DNA of the CDR3: TGTGCCAGCAGCCCGCCGGGACAGGGCACAGATACGCAGTATTTT.

V usage is TRBV3-1 (or the pseudogene TRBV3-2) and J usage is TRBJ2-5; D remains ambiguous. The CDR3 contains 15 residues. Trimming cost V 0 bases and J 5 bases, with 13 bases left between them. Per the germline V gene, CDR1 is LGHDT and CDR2 is YNNKEL (reference sequence). CDR3 sequence (DNA): TGTGCCAGCAGCCAAGACCCAGGTCCCTTGGAGACCCAGTACTTC. Amino acid sequence: CASSQDPGPLETQYF.

This chain's CDR3 is CASSFPGQGALGYTF. The CDR3 coding sequence is TGCGCCAGCAGCTTCCCGGGACAGGGGGCTCTCGGCTACACCTTC. This chain links TRBV5-1 with TRBJ1-2; TRBD1 matches 12 bases. V gave up 2 bases and J gave up 8 bases; unmatched junction bases: 7. Germline-derived CDR1 and CDR2 are SGHRS and YFSETQ. This CDR3 is built from 15 residues.

This clone was seen once. The chain carries TRBV7-9 and TRBJ2-7, with a possible D match to TRBD2 (5 bases). V was trimmed by 7 bases and J by 5 bases, leaving 27 bases between them. The CDR3 extends over 17 amino acids. Germline-derived CDR1 and CDR2 are SEHNR and FQNEAQ (reference sequence). CDR3 in DNA: TGTGCCAGCAAAAAAGAACGGGGTCTCCACCTCCGGGACGAGCAGTACTTC. It yields the protein CASKKERGLHLRDEQYF. Using reference TRBV7-9 and TRBJ2-7 for the parts outside the CDR3, the full variable domain is DTGVSQNPRHKITKRGQNVTFRCDPISEHNRLYWYRQTLGQGPEFLTYFQNEAQLEKSRLLSDRFSAERPKGSFSTLEIQRTEQGDSAMYLCASKKERGLHLRDEQYFGPGTRLTVT.

The chain employs TRBV20-1 and TRBJ2-4; no definite D call. Trimming left V 3 bases short and J 8 bases short, with 11 bases between. CDR3 size: 12 residues. The germline V gene has CDR1 DFQATT and CDR2 SNEGSKA (reference sequence). The CDR3 bases are TGCAGTGCTAGTAAGCTAACAGACATTCAGTACTTC. Protein sequence: CSASKLTDIQYF.

The V and J genes are TRBV13 and TRBJ2-7, with D perhaps matching TRBD2 (5 bases). Germline V gene lookup returns CDR1 PRHDT and CDR2 FYEKMQ (reference sequence). The CDR3 covers 16 residues. V was pared by 4 bases and J by 4 bases, with 20 bases between. Here the CDR3 reads CASSSLLMGAPYEQYF. The CDR3 region has the DNA TGTGCCAGCAGCTCCTTATTGATGGGAGCCCCTTACGAGCAGTACTTC.

The chain recombines TRBV2 with TRBJ1-6; tentative D call: TRBD1 (5 bases). CDR1 SNHLY and CDR2 FYNNEI come from the germline V gene. V was cut by 11 bases and J by 5 bases, with 16 bases left in between. The CDR3 is made up of 14 amino acids. CDR3 sequence: CAGRRGSDNSPLHF. In DNA form, the CDR3 reads TGTGCCGGACGGCGGGGCAGCGATAATTCACCCCTCCACTTT.

This clone was recorded a few times. V and J are TRBV12-5 and TRBJ1-1; TRBD1 matches at 7 bases. Trimming took 6 bases from V and 10 from J; bases not matched to a gene: 11. The CDR3 length is 13 residues. The germline V gene encodes CDR1 LGHNT and CDR2 FRNRAP. The CDR3 region has the DNA TGTGCTAGTGGCAACAACAGGGGACTTTTAGCTTTCTTT. Its translation is CASGNNRGLLAFF.

The chain carries TRBV2 and TRBJ1-2, with 10 bases matching TRBD1. Trimming took 6 bases from V and 6 from J; bases not matched to a gene: 4. The CDR3 extends over 13 amino acids. Germline V lookup: CDR1 SNHLY, CDR2 FYNNEI. The CDR3 DNA reads as TGTGCCAGCAGGGACAGGGGGGAGAATGGCTACACCTTC. Translating it yields CASRDRGENGYTF.

V gene TRBV6-6 combines with J gene TRBJ1-5; tentatively, D is TRBD1 (6 bases). Trimming took off 6 bases at V and 7 bases at J, with 10 bases between the two ends. This CDR3 is built from 12 residues. Germline CDR1 and CDR2: MNHNY and SVGAGI (reference sequence). Written as DNA, the CDR3 is TGTGCCAGCAGCCCAGGGGCCCAGCCCCAGCATTTT. Amino acids: CASSPGAQPQHF.

The rearrangement joins TRBV7-3 to TRBJ2-3; D is possibly TRBD1 (5 bases). This CDR3 comprises 13 residues. Trimming shortened V by 5 bases and J by 3 bases, and 9 bases separated the two germline ends. CDR1 is SGHTA and CDR2 is FQGTGA in the germline V gene. The CDR3 sequence is CASSVTATDTQYF. CDR3 DNA sequence: TGTGCCAGCAGCGTGACAGCTACAGATACGCAGTATTTT.